This TCR beta chain was captured by sequencing in a study of Ad26.COV2.S vaccination and SARS-CoV-2 variants. For the study at large: Ad26.COV2.S was injected intramuscularly once or twice, 56 days apart. Notes on the study in general: Researchers reported similar non-spike TCR breadth in vaccine and placebo recipients. Analytic work on TCR breadth and depth might have understated the full extent of total T cell responses.

The CDR3 consists of 15 residues. Germline V gives CDR1 SSHAT, CDR2 FNYEAQ (reference sequence). Only in-frame clones appear in the TCRdb table, and some are missing; sequencing was by immunoSEQ multiplex PCR. The repertoire holds around 350,000 clones, with approximately 85% as singletons. In the case of this clone: Its antigen is not identified. Germline and junction disagree at one end, which may indicate a read error.

As for treatment: 15 to 20 received Ad26.COV2.S at low or high dose, single or two shots; about 5 received placebo; per-sample allocation not given. The samples were gathered on day 63 after the first injection of vaccine or placebo. The rearrangement links TRBV7-7 to TRBJ2-7, with 7 bases that match TRBD1. This sample comprised peripheral blood, obtained in a trial of Ad26.COV2.S vaccine versus placebo. The sequence came from a person between 18 and 65 years old who received the Ad26.COV2.S COVID-19 vaccine or a placebo. The CDR3 sequence: CASSNGQATIAEQYF. The DNA for the CDR3 is TGTGCTAGCAGCAATGGACAGGCAACGATTGCCGAGCAGTACTTC.